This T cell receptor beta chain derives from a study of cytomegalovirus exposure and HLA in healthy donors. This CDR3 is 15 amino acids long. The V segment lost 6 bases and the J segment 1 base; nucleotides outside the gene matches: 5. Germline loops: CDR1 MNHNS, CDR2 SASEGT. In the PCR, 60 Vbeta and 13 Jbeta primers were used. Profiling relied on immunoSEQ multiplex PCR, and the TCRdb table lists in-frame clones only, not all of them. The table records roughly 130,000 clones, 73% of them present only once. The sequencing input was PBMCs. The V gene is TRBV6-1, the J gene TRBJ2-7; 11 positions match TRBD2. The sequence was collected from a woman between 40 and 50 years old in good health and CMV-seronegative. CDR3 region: CASRETSGVSYEQYF. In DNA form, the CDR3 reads TGTGCCAGCAGGGAGACTAGCGGGGTTTCCTACGAGCAGTACTTC.